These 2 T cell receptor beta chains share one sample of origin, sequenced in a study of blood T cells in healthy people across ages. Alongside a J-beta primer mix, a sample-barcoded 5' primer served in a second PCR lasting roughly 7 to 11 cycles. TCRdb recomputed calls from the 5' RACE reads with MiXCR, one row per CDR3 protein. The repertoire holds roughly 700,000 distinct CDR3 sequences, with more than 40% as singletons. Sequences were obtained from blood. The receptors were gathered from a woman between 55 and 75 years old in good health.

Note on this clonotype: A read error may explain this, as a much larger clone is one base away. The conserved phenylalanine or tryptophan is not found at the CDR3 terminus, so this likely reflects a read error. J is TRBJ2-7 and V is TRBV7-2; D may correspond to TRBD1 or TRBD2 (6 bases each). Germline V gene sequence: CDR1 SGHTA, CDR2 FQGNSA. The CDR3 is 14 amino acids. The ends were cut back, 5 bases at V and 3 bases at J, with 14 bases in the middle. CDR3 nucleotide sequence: TGTGCCAGCAGCCTAGGGGGGTATTTCTACGAGCAGTACTCC. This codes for CASSLGGYFYEQYS.

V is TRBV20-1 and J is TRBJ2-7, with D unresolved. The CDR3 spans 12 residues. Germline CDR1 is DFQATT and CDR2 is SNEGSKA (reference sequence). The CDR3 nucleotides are TGCAGAGCCGGGCCCGGCTCCTACGAGCAGTACTTC. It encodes CRAGPGSYEQYF.